The 25 T cell receptor beta chains listed next were all sequenced from one sample in a study of PD-1 blockade in classical Hodgkin lymphoma. Method: immunoSEQ multiplex PCR; TCRdb's copy keeps in-frame clones and lacks some. Of 15,000 to 20,000 clones in the sample, more than 65% are singletons; the top ten hold around 2.3%. The time point: cycle 4 day 1 (C4D1), after more than 5 weeks of nivolumab. Every patient had relapsed following autologous stem cell transplantation, and cohorts differed in brentuximab vedotin exposure. Purification of CD4+ T cells from thawed PBMCs was performed via magnetic negative selection. The specimen comprised CD4+ T cells from blood, sampled before the fourth cycle of nivolumab. The source is a human donor with classical Hodgkin lymphoma.

This clone occurred a few times. The chain joins TRBV6-1 to TRBJ1-5, with no clear D. The germline V gene has CDR1 MNHNS and CDR2 SASEGT. The ends were cut back, 6 bases at V and 4 bases at J, with 10 bases in the middle. CDR3 length equals 13 residues. The chain's CDR3 is CASRGSYNQPQHF. The CDR3 coding sequence is TGTGCCAGCAGGGGATCGTATAATCAGCCCCAGCATTTT.

The chain recombines TRBV5-5 with TRBJ2-7; possible D gene TRBD2, 6 bases. The CDR3 runs 13 residues. Germline lookup yields CDR1 SGHKS and CDR2 YYEKEE (reference sequence). V was trimmed by 2 bases and J by 3 bases, leaving 9 bases between them. The CDR3, as DNA: TGTGCCAGCAGCTTTGGCGGGGACTACGAGCAGTACTTC. Protein: CASSFGGDYEQYF. Full variable domain (outside the CDR3, taken from reference TRBV5-5 and TRBJ2-7): DAGVTQSPTHLIKTRGQQVTLRCSPISGHKSVSWYQQVLGQGPQFIFQYYEKEERGRGNFPDRFSARQFPNYSSELNVNALLLGDSALYLCASSFGGDYEQYFGPGTRLTVT.

This clone occurred a few times. The gene calls are TRBV6-5 and TRBJ1-2; D gene ambiguous. This CDR3 contains 14 residues. The ends were cut back, 8 bases at V and 5 bases at J, with 18 bases in the middle. Germline values: CDR1 MNHEY, CDR2 SVGAGI. In nucleotides, the CDR3 is TGTGCCAGCCGTATGGCAGTCGCGAGATATGGCTACACCTTC. Protein sequence: CASRMAVARYGYTF.

This clone has more than one count but fewer than ten. The CDR3: CASSLGDYGYTF. DNA for the CDR3: TGTGCCAGCAGCTTGGGGGACTATGGCTACACCTTC. The V and J genes are TRBV7-9 and TRBJ1-2; D is perhaps TRBD1 (5 bases). This CDR3 is built from 12 residues. The germline gives CDR1 SEHNR, CDR2 FQNEAQ (reference sequence). Trimming pared 3 bases from V and 3 bases from J, leaving 5 bases between.

This clone was recorded a few times. The rearrangement links TRBV7-9 to TRBJ1-5, with a possible D match to TRBD1 (5 bases). The CDR3 loop spans 13 amino acids. V was trimmed by 5 bases and J by 2 bases, leaving 7 bases between them. Germline V gene lookup returns CDR1 SEHNR and CDR2 FQNEAQ (reference sequence). As DNA, the CDR3 is TGTGCCAGCAGCCGAGGGGGCAATCAGCCCCAGCATTTT. It encodes CASSRGGNQPQHF.

This rearrangement joins TRBV9 to TRBJ2-2; TRBD2 matches at 8 bases. The CDR3 runs to 16 residues. Trimming removed 4 bases from V and 7 bases from J; junction bases left unmatched: 12. Germline lookup yields CDR1 SGDLS and CDR2 YYNGEE. DNA for the CDR3: TGTGCCAGCAGCCTCAATGGGGTAGCGGGACACGGGGAGCTGTTTTTT. Residues: CASSLNGVAGHGELFF.

This clone has a handful of counts. V gene TRBV30 combines with J gene TRBJ1-1; no definite D call. The germline CDR1 and CDR2 sequences are GTSNPN and SVGIG (reference sequence). V dropped 0 bases and J dropped 1 base, with 9 bases sitting between them. The length of the CDR3 is 14 residues. The CDR3 sequence: CAWSVVLRNTEAFF. CDR3 sequence (DNA): TGTGCCTGGAGTGTAGTACTCCGGAACACTGAAGCTTTCTTT.

The V call is TRBV7-2, the J call TRBJ2-1, with 11 bases that match TRBD2. The germline CDR1 and CDR2 sequences are SGHTA and FQGNSA. Trimming at V came to 3 bases and at J to 2 bases, leaving 0 bases not matched to a gene. The CDR3 extends over 15 amino acids. CDR3 region: CASSFSGGAYNEQFF. CDR3 in DNA: TGTGCCAGCAGCTTTAGCGGGGGGGCCTACAATGAGCAGTTCTTC.

The gene calls are TRBV1 and TRBJ1-1; TRBD1 was called by the table and not checked on the DNA. TRBV1 is a pseudogene segment. The length of the CDR3 is 14 residues. In nucleotides, the CDR3 is TGCACCAGCAGCGGGGACAGTTCGAACACTGAAGCTTTCTTT. As protein: CTSSGDSSNTEAFF.

The genes are TRBV11-3 and TRBJ1-3; D not certain. The germline gives CDR1 SGHNT, CDR2 YENEEA. The CDR3 covers 13 residues. V lost 5 bases to trimming and J lost 3 bases, with 8 bases between them. CDR3 sequence: CASSPEYGNTIYF. DNA of the CDR3: TGTGCCAGCAGCCCCGAATATGGAAACACCATATATTTT. Full variable domain (missing parts from reference TRBV11-3 and TRBJ1-3): EAGVVQSPRYKIIEKKQPVAFWCNPISGHNTLYWYLQNLGQGPELLIRYENEEAVDDSQLPKDRFSAERLKGVDSTLKIQPAELGDSAVYLCASSPEYGNTIYFGEGSWLTVV.

This chain connects TRBV18 to TRBJ2-7, with TRBD2 matching 11 bases. Germline CDR1 reads KGHSH; CDR2 reads LQKENI. The CDR3 is 15 residues long. V lost 3 bases to trimming and J lost 5 bases; unmatched junction nucleotides: 6. CDR3 DNA sequence: TGTGCCAGCTCACCTGGACTAGCGGGTCGGAACGAGCAGTACTTC. The encoded protein is CASSPGLAGRNEQYF.

This chain joins TRBV28 and TRBJ1-4; no reliable D call. V was cut by 4 bases and J by 1 base, with 10 bases left in between. Germline values: CDR1 MDHEN, CDR2 SYDVKM. The CDR3 runs to 15 residues. DNA of the CDR3: TGTGCCAGCAGTTCCCACAGCGGAACTAATGAAAAACTGTTTTTT. It specifies CASSSHSGTNEKLFF.

In its sample, this clone was seen a few times. This chain connects TRBV7-9 to TRBJ2-7; 8 bases are shared with TRBD2. The CDR3 consists of 14 residues. Trimming took 4 bases from V and 2 from J; bases not matched to a gene: 4. CDR1 is SEHNR, CDR2 FQNEAQ, per germline (reference sequence). The CDR3 bases are TGTGCCAGCAGCTACCGGGGGGGAACCTACGAGCAGTACTTC. Its protein product is CASSYRGGTYEQYF.

V is TRBV18 and J is TRBJ2-1; a possible D gene is TRBD2 (5 bases). Trimming took off 1 base at V and 7 bases at J, with 11 bases between the two ends. The CDR3 has 14 amino acids. Germline V gene data show CDR1 as KGHSH and CDR2 as LQKENI. CDR3 region: CASSPRDTGNEQFF. The CDR3 nucleotides read TGTGCCAGCTCACCACGTGACACGGGGAATGAGCAGTTCTTC. Based on the CDR3 plus reference TRBV18 and TRBJ2-1, the full variable domain is NAGVMQNPRHLVRRRGQEARLRCSPMKGHSHVYWYRQLPEEGLKFMVYLQKENIIDESGMPKERFSAEFPKEGPSILRIQQVVRGDSAAYFCASSPRDTGNEQFFGPGTRLTVL.

The J gene is TRBJ2-1, the V gene TRBV18; weak D call: TRBD2 (6 bases). V was trimmed by 2 bases and J by 4 bases, leaving 12 bases between them. The CDR3 length is 15 residues. The germline CDR1 and CDR2 sequences are KGHSH and LQKENI. This CDR3 is CASSPAAGSYNEQFF. The DNA for the CDR3 is TGTGCCAGCTCACCAGCGGCGGGATCTTACAATGAGCAGTTCTTC.

This chain uses TRBV9 with TRBJ2-2; TRBD2 aligns across 8 bases. The CDR3 is made up of 18 amino acids. The germline V gene encodes CDR1 SGDLS and CDR2 YYNGEE. V lost 2 bases and J lost 3; bases outside the gene matches: 12. CDR3 sequence: CASSVGAGAGAHTGELFF. The DNA of the CDR3 is TGTGCCAGCAGCGTGGGGGCGGGAGCGGGAGCTCACACCGGGGAGCTGTTTTTT.

This sequence joins TRBV2 and TRBJ2-2; weak D call: TRBD2 (6 bases). Germline V gene lookup returns CDR1 SNHLY and CDR2 FYNNEI. The ends were cut back, 6 bases at V and 6 bases at J, with 17 bases in the middle. This CDR3 has 15 residues. The CDR3 nucleotides are TGTGCCAGCAGCTGGACTATACCAAGGGCCGGGGAGCTGTTTTTT. This translates into CASSWTIPRAGELFF.

The genes are TRBV7-2 and TRBJ1-5; D ambiguous. Germline assignment: CDR1 SGHTA and CDR2 FQGNSA. The CDR3 consists of 14 residues. Between the trimmed V and J ends, which lost 1 base and 3 bases, there was a span of 7 bases. The chain's CDR3 is CASSLEGNNQPQHF. As DNA, the CDR3 is TGTGCCAGCAGCTTAGAAGGAAACAATCAGCCCCAGCATTTT.

This clone has only one observation. The chain couples TRBV5-1 to TRBJ2-5, with D perhaps being TRBD1 or TRBD2 (5 bases each). V lost 3 bases to trimming and J lost 1 base, with 13 bases between them. The CDR3 sequence is 15 residues long. The germline gives CDR1 SGHRS, CDR2 YFSETQ. The DNA for the CDR3 is TGCGCCAGCAGCTCTCTGTGGGGACCCCAAGAGACCCAGTACTTC. Translated, it gives CASSSLWGPQETQYF. Looking up the rest from reference TRBV5-1 and TRBJ2-5 gives the full variable domain: KAGVTQTPRYLIKTRGQQVTLSCSPISGHRSVSWYQQTPGQGLQFLFEYFSETQRNKGNFPGRFSGRQFSNSRSEMNVSTLELGDSALYLCASSSLWGPQETQYFGPGTRLLVL.

This chain uses TRBV7-9 with TRBJ2-2, with D tentatively TRBD1 (5 bases). Trimming pared 4 bases from V and 4 bases from J, leaving 7 bases between. The length of the CDR3 is 13 residues. CDR1 SEHNR and CDR2 FQNEAQ come from the germline V gene (reference sequence). The CDR3, as DNA: TGTGCCAGCAGCTCTCAGGGCACCGGGGAGCTGTTTTTT. Translation: CASSSQGTGELFF.

The gene calls are TRBV5-6 and TRBJ1-3; the D gene is possibly TRBD1 (6 bases). V lost 0 bases and J 0 bases, leaving 10 bases between the germline ends. This CDR3 has 16 residues. CDR1 and CDR2 (germline): SGHDT, YYEEEE. CDR3 loop: CASSLAGTRSGNTIYF. The CDR3 region has the DNA TGTGCCAGCAGCTTGGCGGGGACACGCTCTGGAAACACCATATATTTT.

The rearrangement links TRBV2 to TRBJ1-3; TRBD1 aligns across 8 bases. Germline assignment: CDR1 SNHLY and CDR2 FYNNEI. CDR3 length: 17 amino acids. J gave up 2 bases and V 7 bases, and 13 bases lay outside the gene matches. The CDR3 region has the DNA TGTGCCAGCACCTATTTACCCACAGGGGGTCCTGGAAACACCATATATTTT. This encodes CASTYLPTGGPGNTIYF.

This clone turned up a few times. The V and J genes are TRBV27 and TRBJ2-7, with D possibly TRBD2 on 5 matching bases. The ends were cut back, 1 base at V and 1 base at J, with 20 bases in the middle. This CDR3 is built from 18 residues. Germline CDR1 reads MNHEY; CDR2 reads SMNVEV (reference sequence). The CDR3 coding sequence is TGTGCCAGCAGTTTATTACCCCCGACGGGGATGGGATCCTACGAGCAGTACTTC. Translating gives CASSLLPPTGMGSYEQYF.

The chain links TRBV19 to TRBJ2-1; D possibly uses TRBD1 or TRBD2 (7 bases each). V lost 3 bases, J lost 5 bases, and 14 bases lay in between. CDR1 is LNHDA and CDR2 is SQIVND in the germline V gene (reference sequence). The CDR3 extends over 15 amino acids. CDR3 sequence reads: CASSIRAGGDNEQFF. CDR3 nucleotides: TGTGCCAGTAGTATTCGGGCAGGGGGGGACAATGAGCAGTTCTTC.

The rearrangement uses TRBV5-8 and TRBJ2-1; D not resolved. Looked up from germline, CDR1 is SGHTS and CDR2 is YDEGEE. The CDR3 totals 15 residues. Trimming pared 3 bases from V and 4 bases from J, leaving 14 bases between. The CDR3 spells CASSYLTTRYNEQFF. DNA of the CDR3: TGTGCCAGCAGCTACCTAACCACCAGGTACAATGAGCAGTTCTTC.